The 26 T cell receptor beta chains below were found in one sample sequenced in a study of cytomegalovirus exposure and HLA in healthy donors. Primers: 60 Vbeta forward and 13 Jbeta reverse. Some clones are missing from TCRdb's copy, which holds only in-frame ones; the method was immunoSEQ multiplex PCR. The sample yields tens of thousands of clones, around 70% seen once. What was sequenced was PBMCs. The source is a male donor in good health and CMV-seropositive.

J is TRBJ2-5 and V is TRBV4-3; 7 bases align to TRBD2. Germline V gene lookup returns CDR1 LGHNA and CDR2 YSLEER. The CDR3 is 15 residues long. Germline trimming cut 1 base from V and 4 bases from J; bases unmatched to any gene: 6. CDR3 DNA: TGCGCCAGCAGCCAAGCCGGGGGGTCGGGAGAGACCCAGTACTTC. This translates into CASSQAGGSGETQYF.

The chain employs TRBV11-2 and TRBJ2-7, with D maybe TRBD2 (6 bases). Germline CDR1 is SGHAT and CDR2 is FQNNGV. With 1 base removed from V and 0 bases from J, the gap between germline ends came to 7 bases. The CDR3 runs to 14 residues. The CDR3 loop reads CASSLADYSYEQYF. The CDR3 bases are TGTGCCAGCAGCTTAGCGGACTACTCCTACGAGCAGTACTTC.

The chain employs TRBV7-2 and TRBJ2-1, with 10 bases that match TRBD1. J was trimmed by 5 bases and V by 7 bases; bases with no gene match: 5. CDR1 and CDR2 from the germline V gene are SGHTA and FQGNSA. This CDR3 region has 14 residues. CDR3 bases: TGTGCCAGCAACCCCGGGACAGGGGACAATGAGCAGTTCTTC. This codes for CASNPGTGDNEQFF.

This clone has only a few counts. V gene TRBV2 combines with J gene TRBJ1-1; possible D gene TRBD1, 5 bases. The CDR3 is made up of 14 amino acids. Germline assignment: CDR1 SNHLY and CDR2 FYNNEI. The V gene lost 2 bases and the J gene lost 4 bases, with 11 bases spanning the gap. DNA for the CDR3: TGTGCCAGCAGTGAAACTGGGGGAGGCACTGAAGCTTTCTTT. This codes for CASSETGGGTEAFF.

The chain is built from TRBV27 and TRBJ2-7, with TRBD1 matching over 7 bases. CDR1 MNHEY and CDR2 SMNVEV come from the germline V gene (reference sequence). V lost 5 bases, J lost 3 bases, and 7 bases stayed unmatched. This CDR3 has 14 amino acids. CDR3 DNA: TGTGCCAGCAGTACCCTGACAGGGCTCTACGAGCAGTACTTC. Amino acids: CASSTLTGLYEQYF.

This chain links TRBV27 with TRBJ1-2; D is unresolved. The germline CDR1 and CDR2 sequences are MNHEY and SMNVEV (reference sequence). The CDR3 contains 14 residues. V was cut by 4 bases and J by 5 bases, with 14 bases left in between. The chain's CDR3 is CASSSGSGLYGYTF. CDR3 nucleotides: TGTGCCAGCAGTTCAGGTTCTGGCCTATATGGCTACACCTTC.

V is TRBV11-2 and J is TRBJ2-5, with D possibly TRBD1 on 5 matching bases. V was cut by 2 bases and J by 4 bases, with 11 bases left in between. Germline CDR1 and CDR2: SGHAT and FQNNGV. The CDR3 loop spans 14 amino acids. CDR3 coding DNA: TGTGCCAGCAGCTTAAAGTACAGGCGAGAGACCCAGTACTTC. Protein sequence: CASSLKYRRETQYF. Supplemented by reference TRBV11-2 and TRBJ2-5, the full variable domain reads EAGVAQSPRYKIIEKRQSVAFWCNPISGHATLYWYQQILGQGPKLLIQFQNNGVVDDSQLPKDRFSAERLKGVDSTLKIQPAKLEDSAVYLCASSLKYRRETQYFGPGTRLLVL.

The table lists this clone with a few counts. The CDR3 DNA reads as TGTGCCAGCAGTGCGGGACTAGCGCGAACCAGGATCTCCTACGAGCAGTACTTC. Amino acid sequence: CASSAGLARTRISYEQYF. The chain joins TRBV6-1 to TRBJ2-7; 10 bases fit TRBD2. Germline values: CDR1 MNHNS, CDR2 SASEGT. The CDR3 length is 18 residues. The V and J ends lost 4 bases and 0 bases, in that order; junction bases with no gene match: 12.

The chain recombines TRBV13 with TRBJ1-2; D remains unclear. The CDR3 consists of 14 residues. The V and J ends lost 2 bases and 8 bases respectively, with 15 bases between them. The germline V gene has CDR1 PRHDT and CDR2 FYEKMQ (reference sequence). The chain's CDR3 is CASSLIGEGEGYTF. DNA of the CDR3: TGTGCCAGCAGCTTAATCGGGGAGGGTGAAGGCTACACCTTC.

The V and J genes are TRBV7-2 and TRBJ2-3, with a possible D match to TRBD1 (6 bases). Germline CDR1 reads SGHTA; CDR2 reads FQGNSA. V was cut by 4 bases and J by 0 bases, with 11 bases left in between. The CDR3 contains 15 residues. CDR3 DNA: TGTGCCAGCAGCTCCCGGACAGTAAGCACAGATACGCAGTATTTT. Translated: CASSSRTVSTDTQYF.

The V gene is TRBV6-1, the J gene TRBJ1-6; D not certain. The V and J ends lost 4 bases and 0 bases respectively, with 7 bases between them. The CDR3 has 15 residues. CDR1 and CDR2 from the germline V gene are MNHNS and SASEGT. The CDR3 DNA follows: TGTGCCAGCAGTGGGCGGAGCTCCTATAATTCACCCCTCCACTTT. Its translation: CASSGRSSYNSPLHF.

This rearrangement joins TRBV11-3 to TRBJ1-6; TRBD1 matches 7 bases. The CDR3 has 14 residues. Germline values: CDR1 SGHNT, CDR2 YENEEA. V was clipped by 3 bases and J by 5 bases; unmatched bases: 1. CDR3 sequence reads: CASSFRGNNSPLHF. DNA of the CDR3: TGTGCCAGCAGCTTCAGGGGGAATAATTCACCCCTCCACTTT. Variable domain in full (rest from reference TRBV11-3 and TRBJ1-6): EAGVVQSPRYKIIEKKQPVAFWCNPISGHNTLYWYLQNLGQGPELLIRYENEEAVDDSQLPKDRFSAERLKGVDSTLKIQPAELGDSAVYLCASSFRGNNSPLHFGNGTRLTVT.

V gene TRBV29-1 combines with J gene TRBJ2-6; D call uncertain. Deletions cut 1 base from V and 0 bases from J, with 13 bases between. CDR1 and CDR2 (germline): SQVTM, ANQGSEA. The CDR3 covers 17 residues. For the CDR3, the DNA is TGCAGCGTTGAAGCCCAACAGATCAGCTCTGGGGCCAACGTCCTGACTTTC. Translated, it gives CSVEAQQISSGANVLTF.

V gene TRBV4-3 combines with J gene TRBJ2-3; no reliable D call. The CDR3 extends over 12 amino acids. Germline CDR1 and CDR2: LGHNA and YSLEER. V lost 2 bases and J 4 bases, leaving 4 bases between the germline ends. The CDR3 loop is CASSQTADTQYF. Written as DNA, the CDR3 is TGCGCCAGCAGCCAAACAGCAGATACGCAGTATTTT.

This clone was seen only a few times. This chain uses TRBV15 with TRBJ2-5; tentative D call: TRBD2 (5 bases). Trimming left V 0 bases short and J 7 bases short, with 9 bases between. Germline assignment: CDR1 LNHNV and CDR2 YYDKDF (reference sequence). This CDR3 contains 13 residues. The chain's CDR3 is CATSRDEGGTQYF. The CDR3 DNA is TGTGCCACCAGCAGAGATGAGGGCGGGACCCAGTACTTC.

The chain combines TRBV6-6 with TRBJ1-2; 9 nucleotides agree with TRBD1. CDR1 is MNHNY and CDR2 is SVGAGI in the germline V gene (reference sequence). The CDR3 consists of 16 residues. V lost 4 bases and J lost 5; bases outside the gene matches: 11. The CDR3 here is CASSFTPTGGGYGYTF. CDR3 in DNA: TGTGCCAGCAGTTTCACTCCCACAGGGGGCGGGTATGGCTACACCTTC.

The rearrangement links TRBV4-3 to TRBJ2-3; 13 nucleotides align to TRBD2. The ends lost 0 bases at V and 6 bases at J; junction bases unmatched: 3. Germline assignment: CDR1 LGHNA and CDR2 YSLEER. The CDR3 has 16 amino acids. The CDR3 DNA reads as TGCGCCAGCAGCCAAGAACTAGCGGGGGGGCGGGATACGCAGTATTTT. Protein sequence: CASSQELAGGRDTQYF.

Details on this clone: The same CDR3 is also encoded by other DNA sequences in this sample. The rearrangement uses TRBV19 and TRBJ2-1, with TRBD2 matching over 12 bases. CDR3 length: 17 residues. Germline V gene lookup returns CDR1 LNHDA and CDR2 SQIVND (reference sequence). The junction had 6 bases not matched to a gene; V was cut back by 5 bases and J by 1 base. As DNA, the CDR3 is TGTGCCAGTAGTCAACTAGCGGGGGGACTTTCCTACAATGAGCAGTTCTTC. It is translated as CASSQLAGGLSYNEQFF.

This clone was counted once. This chain links TRBV5-1 with TRBJ2-4, with D possibly being TRBD2 (5 bases). Germline values: CDR1 SGHRS, CDR2 YFSETQ. V was pared by 2 bases and J by 6 bases, with 9 bases between. The CDR3 length is 13 residues. CDR3 sequence reads: CASSFTGGNIQYF. In DNA form, the CDR3 reads TGCGCCAGCAGCTTCACCGGAGGAAACATTCAGTACTTC.

The rearrangement joins TRBV23-1 to TRBJ2-5; D gene ambiguous. The DNA end is more similar to TRBJ2-7, so the J call may be wrong. TRBV23-1 is reported as an ORF; its role is uncertain. The CDR3 runs 15 residues. The CDR3 DNA reads as TGCGCCAGCAGTCAATCGAACGGTGTAAGCTACGAGCAGTACTTC. Its protein is CASSQSNGVSYEQYF.

As regards this clone: The CDR3 does not close with the conserved phenylalanine or tryptophan, likely indicating a read error. The limits of the CDR3 on the DNA are not certain, so only TCRdb's listed CDR3 is given. The chain combines TRBV11-3 with TRBJ2-2; TRBD2 is the table's D call, not checked against the DNA. Germline V CDR1 and CDR2: SGHNT, YENEEA. With termini counted, the CDR3 has 12 amino acids. The CDR3 spells CASSYNYSKASV.

The chain uses TRBV9 and TRBJ2-3, with 12 bases lining up with TRBD2. Germline values: CDR1 SGDLS, CDR2 YYNGEE. J lost 2 bases, V lost 4 bases, and 5 bases had no gene match. The CDR3 loop spans 16 amino acids. The CDR3 is CASSLRTSGNTDTQYF. CDR3 nucleotides: TGTGCCAGCAGCTTGCGGACTAGCGGGAACACAGATACGCAGTATTTT. The full variable domain, its missing parts supplied by reference TRBV9 and TRBJ2-3, is DSGVTQTPKHLITATGQRVTLRCSPRSGDLSVYWYQQSLDQGLQFLIQYYNGEERAKGNILERFSAQQFPDLHSELNLSSLELGDSALYFCASSLRTSGNTDTQYFGPGTRLTVL.

The genes are TRBV5-4 and TRBJ2-5; D is undetermined. This CDR3 is built from 15 residues. V was clipped by 0 bases and J by 5 bases, with 14 bases between them. The germline V gene has CDR1 SGHNT and CDR2 YYREEE (reference sequence). CDR3 sequence reads: CASSLGDSGPETQYF. CDR3 in DNA: TGTGCCAGCAGCTTGGGAGACTCCGGTCCCGAGACCCAGTACTTC.

The V gene is TRBV14, the J gene TRBJ2-7; D is possibly TRBD1 (6 bases). CDR1 is SGHDN, CDR2 FVKESK, per germline. CDR3 length: 14 residues. The V and J ends lost 1 base and 3 bases respectively, with 10 bases between them. The CDR3 sequence: CASSQGRGNYEQYF. In DNA form, the CDR3 reads TGTGCCAGCAGCCAAGGAAGGGGGAACTACGAGCAGTACTTC.

Notes on this clone: The germline gene is not matched at one end of the junction; a read error may be the cause. J is TRBJ2-6 and V is TRBV7-9; D unclear. The CDR3 sequence is 15 residues long. CDR1 and CDR2 (germline): SEHNR, FQNEAQ (reference sequence). The CDR3 DNA reads TGTTCCAGCAGCTCCTTCCCCTCTGGGGCCAACGTCCTGACTTTC. Translating it yields CSSSSFPSGANVLTF.

This chain links TRBV28 with TRBJ1-1; 7 bases map to TRBD1. Germline V gives CDR1 MDHEN, CDR2 SYDVKM. The CDR3 has 15 residues. With 7 bases clipped from V and 4 bases from J, the junction kept 12 bases outside the gene matches. This chain's CDR3 is CASTLPQNRGTEAFF. In DNA, the CDR3 is TGTGCCAGCACCCTTCCCCAGAACAGGGGCACTGAAGCTTTCTTT.